This T cell receptor (beta chain) emerged from a study of shared clonotypes between healthy human individuals. The CDR3 length is 15 residues. Trimming took 4 bases from V and 0 from J, leaving 15 bases between them. CDR1 and CDR2 from the germline V gene are GTSNPN and SVGIG (reference sequence). The deep-level immunoSEQ assay was used. Produced via immunoSEQ multiplex PCR; TCRdb's table is partial and in-frame only. Of millions of clones listed, about 95% are singletons. CD45RO-negative, CCR7-positively selected cells formed the naive CD8 fraction, excluding terminally differentiated effector memory CD45RA+ cells.

The rearrangement joins TRBV30 to TRBJ1-1; D is perhaps TRBD1 (5 bases). The material sequenced was naive CD8+ T cells sorted from blood. This clonotype originated in a man aged 18 to 30 in good health. For the CDR3, the DNA is TGTGCCTGGATCGGGACCTCTCGGATGAACACTGAAGCTTTCTTT. Its protein product is CAWIGTSRMNTEAFF.